The 11 T cell receptor beta chains in this list originate from one sample, sequenced in a study of blood T cells in healthy people across ages. Using a J-beta primer mix together with a sample-barcoded 5' primer, a second PCR was run for about 7 to 12 cycles. TCRdb ran MiXCR on the 5' RACE reads and lists one entry per CDR3 protein. The data hold more than 800,000 distinct CDR3 sequences, with around 28% observed a single time. The material sequenced was blood. The receptors derive from a woman older than 75 in good health.

This clonotype was detected only a few times. An end of the junction differs from the germline gene, which may be a read error. The CDR3 region is CASSPRLDRVEEAQYF. CDR3 nucleotide sequence: TGCGCCAGCAGCCCTCGCCTGGACAGGGTCGAAGAGGCCCAGTACTTC. The J gene is TRBJ2-5, the V gene TRBV4-3; 8 nucleotides match TRBD1. Germline V gene data show CDR1 as LGHNA and CDR2 as YSLEER. CDR3 length: 16 amino acids.

This rearrangement joins TRBV5-1 to TRBJ1-1, with a tentative D call TRBD1 (5 bases). The CDR3 loop spans 16 amino acids. Germline V gene data show CDR1 as SGHRS and CDR2 as YFSETQ. Deletions cut 4 bases from V and 4 bases from J, with 20 bases between. As DNA, the CDR3 is TGCGCCAGCAGCCCCCGGGGGGGAGGATCGGGCACTGAAGCTTTCTTT. Translated: CASSPRGGGSGTEAFF.

This clonotype was seen a handful of times. This chain links TRBV6-6 with TRBJ2-3; tentatively, D is TRBD1 (5 bases). Germline loops: CDR1 MNHNY, CDR2 SVGAGI (reference sequence). Trimming removed 0 bases from V and 6 bases from J, with 10 bases in between. The CDR3 spans 14 residues. The CDR3 DNA follows: TGTGCCAGCAGTTACTCGGGGCGTAGGGATACGCAGTATTTT. It translates to CASSYSGRRDTQYF.

Many counts were recorded for this clonotype. This chain links TRBV6-2 or TRBV6-3 with TRBJ2-1, with D hard to call. Trimming left V 5 bases short and J 8 bases short, with 7 bases between. The CDR3 is 11 amino acids. The germline V gene has CDR1 MNHEY and CDR2 SVGEGT. CDR3 in DNA: TGTGCCAGCAGTCATCGGGATGAGCAGTTCTTC. Its translation is CASSHRDEQFF.

This clonotype was found many times. The chain couples TRBV7-8 to TRBJ2-1, with D tentatively TRBD1 (6 bases). The CDR3 extends over 17 amino acids. V was clipped by 2 bases and J by 6 bases, with 20 bases between them. The germline V gene encodes CDR1 SGHVS and CDR2 FQNEAQ. In nucleotides, the CDR3 is TGTGCCAGCAGCTTAATAATTGGGGGCAGAACTGGCAATGAGCAGTTCTTC. Translating it yields CASSLIIGGRTGNEQFF. Using reference TRBV7-8 and TRBJ2-1 for the parts outside the CDR3, the full variable domain is GAGVSQSPRYKVAKRGQDVALRCDPISGHVSLFWYQQALGQGPEFLTYFQNEAQLDKSGLPSDRFFAERPEGSVSTLKIQRTQQEDSAVYLCASSLIIGGRTGNEQFFGPGTRLTVL.

The rearrangement links TRBV2 to TRBJ2-5; 10 bases map to TRBD1. There are 15 residues in the CDR3. Germline V gives CDR1 SNHLY, CDR2 FYNNEI. With 6 bases clipped from V and 13 bases from J, the junction kept 17 bases outside the gene matches. This chain's CDR3 is CASRGGTGAKNIRYF. For the CDR3, the DNA is TGTGCCAGCAGAGGGGGGACAGGGGCCAAAAACATTCGGTACTTC.

This clonotype was counted a few times. The chain uses TRBV19 and TRBJ2-1, with D hard to call. V lost 4 bases to trimming and J lost 3 bases, with 13 bases between them. This CDR3 contains 15 residues. Germline V gene lookup returns CDR1 LNHDA and CDR2 SQIVND (reference sequence). CDR3 amino acids: CASSRSVGSYNEQFF. The DNA of the CDR3 is TGTGCCAGTAGTAGGTCGGTGGGCAGCTACAATGAGCAGTTCTTC.

This clonotype was observed once. The chain employs TRBV7-9 and TRBJ2-1, with D perhaps given as TRBD1 or TRBD2 (5 bases each). The germline V and J ends were trimmed by 5 bases and 10 bases, with 15 bases remaining between them. Germline V gives CDR1 SEHNR, CDR2 FQNEAQ (reference sequence). The CDR3 runs to 13 residues. The CDR3 DNA follows: TGTGCCAGCAGCGCGATCACGGGGACGGAGCAGTTCTTC. This sequence encodes CASSAITGTEQFF. Using reference TRBV7-9 and TRBJ2-1 for the parts outside the CDR3, the full variable domain is DTGVSQNPRHKITKRGQNVTFRCDPISEHNRLYWYRQTLGQGPEFLTYFQNEAQLEKSRLLSDRFSAERPKGSFSTLEIQRTEQGDSAMYLCASSAITGTEQFFGPGTRLTVL.

This clonotype was recorded at least ten times. This chain uses TRBV3-1 with TRBJ2-4; D is perhaps TRBD1 or TRBD2 (5 bases each). Germline assignment: CDR1 LGHDT and CDR2 YNNKEL (reference sequence). This CDR3 is 15 amino acids long. V dropped 1 base and J dropped 12 bases, with 19 bases sitting between them. The CDR3 nucleotides read TGTGCCAGCAGCCAAGCCGGGACCGAAGGCTTCAGTCAGTACTTC. Translated: CASSQAGTEGFSQYF.

In its sample, this clonotype was seen many times. This chain joins TRBV5-1 and TRBJ2-3; 11 nucleotides line up with TRBD1. This CDR3 spans 17 amino acids. Germline-derived CDR1 and CDR2 are SGHRS and YFSETQ. V lost 3 bases and J lost 0; bases outside the gene matches: 6. In DNA, the CDR3 is TGCGCCAGCAGCTCCGGGACAGGGGGACCTAGCACAGATACGCAGTATTTT. Translating it yields CASSSGTGGPSTDTQYF.

A few counts support this clonotype. The V gene is TRBV7-2, the J gene TRBJ1-2; TRBD1 might be the D (6 bases). The CDR3 is 13 residues long. The ends were cut back, 6 bases at V and 7 bases at J, with 15 bases in the middle. Germline V lookup: CDR1 SGHTA, CDR2 FQGNSA. The CDR3 spells CASSFREGGGYTF. The CDR3 bases are TGTGCCAGCAGTTTTAGGGAGGGGGGTGGCTACACCTTC.